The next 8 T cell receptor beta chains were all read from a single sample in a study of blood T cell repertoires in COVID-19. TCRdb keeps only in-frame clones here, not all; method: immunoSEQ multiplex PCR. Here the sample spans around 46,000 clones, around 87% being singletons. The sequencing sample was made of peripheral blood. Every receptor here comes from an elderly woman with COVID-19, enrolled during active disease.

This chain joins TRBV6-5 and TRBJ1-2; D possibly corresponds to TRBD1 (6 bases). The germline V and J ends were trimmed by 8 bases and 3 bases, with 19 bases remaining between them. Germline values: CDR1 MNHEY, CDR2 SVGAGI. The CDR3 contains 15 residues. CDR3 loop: CASSSKTPGDYGYTF. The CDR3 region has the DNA TGTGCCAGCTCTAGTAAGACCCCAGGGGACTATGGCTACACCTTC.

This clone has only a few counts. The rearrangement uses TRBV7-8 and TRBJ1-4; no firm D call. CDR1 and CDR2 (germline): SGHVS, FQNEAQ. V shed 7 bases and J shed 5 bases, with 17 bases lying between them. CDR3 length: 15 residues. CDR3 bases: TGTGCCAGCACAGAAACAACAGCTAACAATGAAAAACTGTTTTTT. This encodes CASTETTANNEKLFF.

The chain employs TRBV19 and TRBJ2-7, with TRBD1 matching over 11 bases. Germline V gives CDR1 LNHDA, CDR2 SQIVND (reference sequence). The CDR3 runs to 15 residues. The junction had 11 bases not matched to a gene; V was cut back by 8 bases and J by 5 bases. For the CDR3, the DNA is TGTGCCAGTGGGCTTACGGGACAGGGGGTCAACGAGCAGTACTTC. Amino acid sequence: CASGLTGQGVNEQYF.

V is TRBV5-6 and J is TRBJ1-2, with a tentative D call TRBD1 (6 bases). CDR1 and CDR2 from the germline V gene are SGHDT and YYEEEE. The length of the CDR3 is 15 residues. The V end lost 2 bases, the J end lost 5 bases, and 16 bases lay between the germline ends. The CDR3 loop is CASSFPNSRGYGYTF. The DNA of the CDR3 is TGTGCCAGCAGCTTCCCTAATTCCAGGGGATATGGCTACACCTTC.

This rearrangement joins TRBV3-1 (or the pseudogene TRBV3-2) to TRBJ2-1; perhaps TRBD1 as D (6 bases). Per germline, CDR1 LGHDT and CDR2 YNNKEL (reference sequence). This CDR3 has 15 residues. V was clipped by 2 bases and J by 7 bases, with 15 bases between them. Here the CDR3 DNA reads TGTGCCAGCAGCCAATACGCCCCCACAGGGAATGAGCAGTTCTTC. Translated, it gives CASSQYAPTGNEQFF.

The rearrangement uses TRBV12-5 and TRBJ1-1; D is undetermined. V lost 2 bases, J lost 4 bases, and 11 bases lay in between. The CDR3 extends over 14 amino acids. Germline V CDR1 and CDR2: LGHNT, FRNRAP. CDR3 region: CASGLTGGSTEAFF. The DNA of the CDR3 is TGTGCTAGTGGTTTGACCGGCGGAAGCACTGAAGCTTTCTTT.

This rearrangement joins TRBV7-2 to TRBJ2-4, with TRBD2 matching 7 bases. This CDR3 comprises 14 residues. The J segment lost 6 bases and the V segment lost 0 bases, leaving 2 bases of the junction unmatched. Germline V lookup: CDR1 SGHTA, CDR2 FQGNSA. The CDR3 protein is CASSLASSGNIQYF. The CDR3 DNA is TGTGCCAGCAGCTTAGCCTCTAGCGGAAACATTCAGTACTTC.

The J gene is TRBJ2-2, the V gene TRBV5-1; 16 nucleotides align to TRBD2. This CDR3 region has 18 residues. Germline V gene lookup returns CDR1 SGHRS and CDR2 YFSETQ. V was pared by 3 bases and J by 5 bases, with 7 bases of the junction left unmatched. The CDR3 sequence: CASSSYPGLAGGTGELFF. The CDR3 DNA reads TGCGCCAGCAGCTCCTACCCGGGACTAGCGGGGGGGACCGGGGAGCTGTTTTTT.